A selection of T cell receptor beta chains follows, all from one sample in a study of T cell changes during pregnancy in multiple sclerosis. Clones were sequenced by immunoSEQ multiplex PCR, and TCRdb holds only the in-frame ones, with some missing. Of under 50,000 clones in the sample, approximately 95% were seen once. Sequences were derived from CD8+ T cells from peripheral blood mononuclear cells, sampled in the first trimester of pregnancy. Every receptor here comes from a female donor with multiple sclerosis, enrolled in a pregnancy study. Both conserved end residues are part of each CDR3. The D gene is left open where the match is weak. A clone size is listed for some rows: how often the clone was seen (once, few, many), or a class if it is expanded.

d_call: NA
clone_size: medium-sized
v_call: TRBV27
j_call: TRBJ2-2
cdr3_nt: TGTGCCAGCAGACCCCCCCTAGGGAGCACCGGGGAGCTGTTTTTT
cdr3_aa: CASRPPLGSTGELFF

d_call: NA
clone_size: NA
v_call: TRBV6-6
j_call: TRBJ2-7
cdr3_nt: TGTGCCAGCAGGGAGAACTACGAGCAGTACTTC
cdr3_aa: CASRENYEQYF

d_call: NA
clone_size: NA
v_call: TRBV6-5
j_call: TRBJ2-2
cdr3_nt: TGTGCCTCCAACGGGGTCCACGGGGAGCTGTTTTTT
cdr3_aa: CASNGVHGELFF

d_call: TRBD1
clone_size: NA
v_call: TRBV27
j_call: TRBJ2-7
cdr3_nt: TGTGCCAGCAGTTTAAGAGGGACAGCCTGGGAGCAGTACTTC
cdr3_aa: CASSLRGTAWEQYF

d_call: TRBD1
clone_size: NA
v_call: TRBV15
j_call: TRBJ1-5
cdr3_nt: TGTGCCACCAGCAGCGACCGGGACAGAAATCAGCCCCAGCATTTT
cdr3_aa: CATSSDRDRNQPQHF

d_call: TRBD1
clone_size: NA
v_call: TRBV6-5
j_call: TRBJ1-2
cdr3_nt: TGTGCCAGCAGTAACGGCCGGGACAGACTATATGGCTACACCTTC
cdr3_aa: CASSNGRDRLYGYTF

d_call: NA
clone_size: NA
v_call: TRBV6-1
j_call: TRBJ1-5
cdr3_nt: TGTGCCAGCAGTGACACAGCCAGCCATAGCAATCAGCCCCAGCATTTT
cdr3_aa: CASSDTASHSNQPQHF

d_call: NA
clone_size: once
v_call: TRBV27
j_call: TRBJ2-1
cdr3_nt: TGTGCCAGCAGTTTGGTCGGAACTAGGAGTGAGCAGTTCTTC
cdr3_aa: CASSLVGTRSEQFF

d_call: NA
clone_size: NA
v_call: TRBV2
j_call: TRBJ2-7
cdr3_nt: TGTGCCAGCAGCGAAGGGACGGGGGAGCAGTACTTC
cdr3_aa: CASSEGTGEQYF

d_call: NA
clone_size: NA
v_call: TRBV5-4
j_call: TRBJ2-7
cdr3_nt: TGTGCCAGCAGCTTGCAACCAGCCTACGAGCAGTACTTC
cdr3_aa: CASSLQPAYEQYF

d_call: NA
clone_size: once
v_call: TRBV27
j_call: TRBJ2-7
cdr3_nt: TGTGCCAGCAGTTTCCGGGGGACTCATACCTACGAGCAGTACTTC
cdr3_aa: CASSFRGTHTYEQYF

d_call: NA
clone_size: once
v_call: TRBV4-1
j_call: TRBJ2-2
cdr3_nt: TGCGCCAGCAGCCAAGATCCGGTCCTAGCCACCGGGGAGCTGTTTTTT
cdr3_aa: CASSQDPVLATGELFF

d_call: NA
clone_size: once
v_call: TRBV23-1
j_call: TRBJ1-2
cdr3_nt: TGCGCCAGCAGTCGGAGGCAAGACGGCTACACCTTC
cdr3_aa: CASSRRQDGYTF

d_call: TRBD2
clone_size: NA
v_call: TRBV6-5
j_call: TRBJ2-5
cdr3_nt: TGTGCCAGCAGTGGAACAGCGGGAGGGGTTGCCCAGTACTTC
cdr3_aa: CASSGTAGGVAQYF

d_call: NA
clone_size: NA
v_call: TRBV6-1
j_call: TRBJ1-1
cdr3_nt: TGTGCCAGCAATTTGATGGGAGGGACTGAAGCTTTCTTT
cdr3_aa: CASNLMGGTEAFF

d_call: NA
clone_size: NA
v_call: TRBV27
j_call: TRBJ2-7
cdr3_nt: TGTGCCAGCAGCCGGGGGCAGGGGGCCTACGAGCAGTACTTC
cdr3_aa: CASSRGQGAYEQYF

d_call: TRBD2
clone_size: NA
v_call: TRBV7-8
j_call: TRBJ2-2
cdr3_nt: TGTGCCAGCAGCTTAGCGGAGGGGAGGGCGCCGAACACCGGGGAGCTGTTTTTT
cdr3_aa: CASSLAEGRAPNTGELFF

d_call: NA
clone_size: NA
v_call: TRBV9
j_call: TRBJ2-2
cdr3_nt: TGTGCCAGCAGCCCTGACAATGAATTCACCGGGGAGCTGTTTTTT
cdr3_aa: CASSPDNEFTGELFF

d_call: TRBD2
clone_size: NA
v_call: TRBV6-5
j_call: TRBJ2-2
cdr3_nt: TGTGCCAGCAAAATGGAGGCGGGAGGGCTGAGGGAGCTGTTTTTT
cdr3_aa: CASKMEAGGLRELFF

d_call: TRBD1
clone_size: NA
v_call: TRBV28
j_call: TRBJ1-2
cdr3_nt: TGTGCCAGCAGTTTTACCCGGGACAGGGTAGTGTATGGCTACACCTTC
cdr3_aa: CASSFTRDRVVYGYTF

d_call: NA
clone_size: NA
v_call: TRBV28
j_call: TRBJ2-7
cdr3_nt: TGTGCCAGCAGTTTGGTACAGTCCGACGAGCAGTACTTC
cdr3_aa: CASSLVQSDEQYF

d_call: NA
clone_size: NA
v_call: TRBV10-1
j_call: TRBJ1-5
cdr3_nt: TGCGCCAGCAGTTCAGGGGAAAATCAGCCCCAGCATTTT
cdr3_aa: CASSSGENQPQHF

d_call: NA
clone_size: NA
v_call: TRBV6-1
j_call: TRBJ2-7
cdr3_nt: TGTGCCAGCAGTGACGCCGGGACATCCTACGAGCAGTACTTC
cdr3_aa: CASSDAGTSYEQYF

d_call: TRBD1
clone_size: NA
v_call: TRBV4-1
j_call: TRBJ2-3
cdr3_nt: TGCGCCAGCAGCCGATTCCTTATGGGACAGCGCACAGATACGCAGTATTTT
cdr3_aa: CASSRFLMGQRTDTQYF

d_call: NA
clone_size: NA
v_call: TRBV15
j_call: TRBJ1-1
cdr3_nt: TGTGCCACCAGCAGAGATAATCGGCAGGGGACCGAGAACACTGAAGCTTTCTTT
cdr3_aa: CATSRDNRQGTENTEAFF

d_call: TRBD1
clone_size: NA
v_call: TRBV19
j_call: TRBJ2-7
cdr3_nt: TGTGCCAGTAGTATGGGCTCCGGGACAGCCTACTACGAGCAGTACTTC
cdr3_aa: CASSMGSGTAYYEQYF

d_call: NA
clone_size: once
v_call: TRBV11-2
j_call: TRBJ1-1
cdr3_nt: TGTGCCAGCAACGCCGGGGGGGTCCCTGAAGCTTTCTTT
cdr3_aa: CASNAGGVPEAFF

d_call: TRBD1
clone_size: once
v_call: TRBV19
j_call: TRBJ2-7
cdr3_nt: TGTGCCAGTAGTTCACAGGGGAACGAGCAGTACTTC
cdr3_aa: CASSSQGNEQYF

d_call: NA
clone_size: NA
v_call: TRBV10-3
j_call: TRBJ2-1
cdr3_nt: TGTGCCATCAGTTCTACGGGAAGCTACAATGAGCAGTTCTTC
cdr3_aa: CAISSTGSYNEQFF

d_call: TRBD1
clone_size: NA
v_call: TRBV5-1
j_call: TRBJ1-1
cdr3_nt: TGCGCCAGCACCCTTCGGACAGGGGATGGCACTGAAGCTTTCTTT
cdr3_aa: CASTLRTGDGTEAFF

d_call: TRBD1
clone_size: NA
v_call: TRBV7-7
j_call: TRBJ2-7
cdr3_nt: TGTGCCAGCAGCTTAGGGACAGGGTCCTACGAGCAGTACTTC
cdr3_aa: CASSLGTGSYEQYF

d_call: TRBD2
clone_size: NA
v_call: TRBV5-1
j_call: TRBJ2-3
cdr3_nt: TGCGCCAGCAGCCTAGGACTAGCGGGAGTGGCAGATACGCAGTATTTT
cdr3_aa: CASSLGLAGVADTQYF

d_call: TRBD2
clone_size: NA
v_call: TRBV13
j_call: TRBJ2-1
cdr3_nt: TGTGCCAGCAGTCCGGGGACTAGCGGAGTCTACAATGAGCAGTTCTTC
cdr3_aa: CASSPGTSGVYNEQFF

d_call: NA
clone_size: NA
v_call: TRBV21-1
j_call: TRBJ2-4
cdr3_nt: TGTGCCAGCAGCATCCGGGAACTAGCCAAAAACATTCAGTACTTC
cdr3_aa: CASSIRELAKNIQYF

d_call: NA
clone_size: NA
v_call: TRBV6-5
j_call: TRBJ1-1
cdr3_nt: TGTGCCAGCAGCCCCCAGGGGTTCATGAACACTGAAGCTTTCTTT
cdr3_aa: CASSPQGFMNTEAFF

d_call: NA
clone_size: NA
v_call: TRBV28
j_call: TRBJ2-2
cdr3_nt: TGTGCCAGCACCCTAGGGGGGATAGGGCAGGGGGCGAACACCGGGGAGCTGTTTTTT
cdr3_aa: CASTLGGIGQGANTGELFF

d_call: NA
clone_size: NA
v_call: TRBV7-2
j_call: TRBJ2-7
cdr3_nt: TGTGCCAGCAGCCCGCTCGAGTACTACGAGCAGTACTTC
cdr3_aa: CASSPLEYYEQYF

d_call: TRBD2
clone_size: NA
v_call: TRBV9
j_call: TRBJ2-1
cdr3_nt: TGTGCCAGCAGCGCCCGCCCTGTAGCGGGAGGGCCCAACAATGAGCAGTTCTTC
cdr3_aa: CASSARPVAGGPNNEQFF

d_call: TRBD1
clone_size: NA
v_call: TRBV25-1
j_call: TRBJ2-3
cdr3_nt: TGTGCCAGCCGTAGGACAGGAAGCACAGATACGCAGTATTTT
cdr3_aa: CASRRTGSTDTQYF

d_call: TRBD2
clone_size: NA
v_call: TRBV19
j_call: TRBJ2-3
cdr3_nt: TGTGCCAGTAATAGCGGGATTGATACGCAGTATTTT
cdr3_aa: CASNSGIDTQYF

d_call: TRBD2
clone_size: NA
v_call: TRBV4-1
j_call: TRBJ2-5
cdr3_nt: TGCGCCAGCAGCCAAGAATGGCTAGCGGGACCGAAGTACTTC
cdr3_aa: CASSQEWLAGPKYF